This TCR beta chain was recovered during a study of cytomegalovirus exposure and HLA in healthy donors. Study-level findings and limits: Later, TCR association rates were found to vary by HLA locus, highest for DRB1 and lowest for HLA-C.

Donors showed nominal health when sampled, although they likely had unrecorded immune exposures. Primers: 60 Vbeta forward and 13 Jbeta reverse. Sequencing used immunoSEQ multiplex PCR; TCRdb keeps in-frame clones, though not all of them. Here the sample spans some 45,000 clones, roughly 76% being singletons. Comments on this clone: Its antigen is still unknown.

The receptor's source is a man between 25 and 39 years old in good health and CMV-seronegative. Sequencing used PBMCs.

CDR3 in DNA: TGTGCCAGCAGTGATCAGGCAGTTGGTCAGCCCCAGCATTTT. It translates to CASSDQAVGQPQHF. The chain joins TRBV2 to TRBJ1-5; no reliable D call. This CDR3 has 14 residues. Germline V gene data show CDR1 as SNHLY and CDR2 as FYNNEI. V gave up 3 bases and J gave up 6 bases, with 12 bases separating them.